This T cell receptor beta chain was profiled in a study of T cells in Graves' hyperthyroidism and ophthalmopathy. Study-level points and caveats: In validation, the model predicted ophthalmopathy. These predictions came a median approximately six months before onset.

Germline CDR1 SGHNT, CDR2 YENEEA. V lost 0 bases to trimming and J lost 5 bases; unmatched junction nucleotides: 2. The CDR3 runs to 16 residues. Amplification targeted TCR beta CDR3 regions from RNA transcripts. HTBI primers were used for first-round RT-PCR of the TCR CDR3. MiXCR, run by TCRdb on the multiplex PCR reads, gives a single entry per CDR3 protein. This sample yields nearly 250,000 distinct CDR3 sequences, of which approximately 16% are seen a single time; 28% belongs to the top ten. To note about this clonotype: Its antigen is as yet unknown.

The chain employs TRBV11-3 and TRBJ2-5; 14 positions match TRBD2. The sequence came from a woman under 30 with Graves' ophthalmopathy. The sequencing input was blood. The CDR3 nucleotides are TGTGCCAGCAGCTTAGAGGGACTAGCGGGGGAGGAGACCCAGTACTTC. This gives the protein CASSLEGLAGEETQYF.